This entry concerns a single TCR beta chain. Trimming at V came to 4 bases and at J to 3 bases, leaving 4 bases not matched to a gene. Germline V lookup: CDR1 KGHSH, CDR2 LQKENI. The CDR3 sequence is 14 residues long. This record comes from a study of blood T cell repertoires in COVID-19. The assay was immunoSEQ multiplex PCR, and TCRdb's table has in-frame clones only and misses some. Of about 94,000 clones detected, over 70% appear once; the ten largest clones hold around 19%. This TCR was sampled from a human donor in a cohort sampled during active COVID-19. The sequenced sample was peripheral blood. J is TRBJ2-5 and V is TRBV18, with 8 nucleotides matching TRBD1. The CDR3 nucleotides are TGTGCCAGCTCACGTAGGGGACAGGAAGAGACCCAGTACTTC. It codes for CASSRRGQEETQYF.